This TCR beta chain was sequenced for a study of shared clonotypes between healthy human individuals. Investigators spread the genomic DNA of each subset evenly over several immunoSEQ plates. Clones were sequenced by immunoSEQ multiplex PCR, and TCRdb holds only the in-frame ones, with some missing. The sample yields about 2.4 million clones, 80% to 95% seen once. Comment on this clone: The antigen is not known.

Whole-study results and caveats: Generally, naive subsets came out with larger estimated richness than memory subsets. The sharing of 5% to 6.5% of naive CD4 clonotypes was seen across a handful of donors.

It was into CD45RA+ naive and CD45RA-negative memory subsets that the CD4+ cells were split. In germline, CDR1 is SGHRS, CDR2 YFSETQ. The V gene end was trimmed by 4 bases and the J gene end by 2 bases; junction bases not matched to a gene: 6. This CDR3 has 16 amino acids. The genes are TRBV5-1 and TRBJ2-3; 11 bases map to TRBD2. Sequenced material: naive CD4+ T cells from PBMCs. This sample's subset: CD45RA+ positively selected. The receptor's source is a man between 18 and 35 years old in good health. Some clones in this sample may be carry-over from other donors' samples. The CDR3 loop reads CASSKIAGGITDTQYF. CDR3 nucleotide sequence: TGCGCCAGCAGCAAAATAGCGGGAGGGATCACAGATACGCAGTATTTT.